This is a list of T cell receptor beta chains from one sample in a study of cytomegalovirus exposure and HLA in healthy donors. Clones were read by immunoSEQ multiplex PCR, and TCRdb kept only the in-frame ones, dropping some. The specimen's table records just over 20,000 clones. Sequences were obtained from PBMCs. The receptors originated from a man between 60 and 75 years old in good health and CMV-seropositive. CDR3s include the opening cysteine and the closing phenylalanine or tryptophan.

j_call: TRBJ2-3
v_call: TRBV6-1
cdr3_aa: CASSEKGGADTQYF

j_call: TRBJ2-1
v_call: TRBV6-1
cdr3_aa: CASSEAGWTARRLGGEQFF

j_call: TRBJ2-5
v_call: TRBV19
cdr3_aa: CALGGQETQYF

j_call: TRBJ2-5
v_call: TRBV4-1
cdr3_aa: CASSQEQGRQTQYF

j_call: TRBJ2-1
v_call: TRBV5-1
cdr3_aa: CASSRGDRGLNEQFF

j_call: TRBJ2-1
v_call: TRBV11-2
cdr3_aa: CASSLGRVNEQFF

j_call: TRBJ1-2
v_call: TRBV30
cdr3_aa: CAWIGTAANFFNGYTF

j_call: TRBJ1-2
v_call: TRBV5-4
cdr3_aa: CASSSTANYGYTF

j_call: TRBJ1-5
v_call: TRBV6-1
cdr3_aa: CASSEQGDNQPQHF

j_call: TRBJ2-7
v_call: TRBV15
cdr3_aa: CATSRVLGTGSYEQYF

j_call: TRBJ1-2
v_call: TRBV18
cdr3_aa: CASSQGREGNGYTF

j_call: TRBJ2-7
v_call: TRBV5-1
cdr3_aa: CASSLAAGGPPPYF

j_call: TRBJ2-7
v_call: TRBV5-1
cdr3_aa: CASSLSAGSSYEQYF

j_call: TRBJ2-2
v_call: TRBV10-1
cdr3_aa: CASGPSGLPNTGELFF

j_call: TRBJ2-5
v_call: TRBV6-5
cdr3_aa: CASRRLAGEETQYF

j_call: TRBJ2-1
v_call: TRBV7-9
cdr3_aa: CASSLEWSSDNEQFF

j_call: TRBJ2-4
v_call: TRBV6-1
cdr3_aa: CASSEWGRENIQYF

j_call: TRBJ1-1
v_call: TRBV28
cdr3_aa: CASSSSQWNEAFF

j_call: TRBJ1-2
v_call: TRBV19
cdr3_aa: CASSILGPNYGYTF

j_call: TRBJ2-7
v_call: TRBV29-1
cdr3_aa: CSVGEAGGSYEQYF

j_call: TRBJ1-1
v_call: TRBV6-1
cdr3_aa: CASSEASSWTEAFF

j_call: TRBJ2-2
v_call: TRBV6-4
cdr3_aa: CASTNPSGKTGELFF

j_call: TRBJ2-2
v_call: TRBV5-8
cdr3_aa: CASSKTGYGELFF

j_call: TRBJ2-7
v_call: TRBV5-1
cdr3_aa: CASSYSGVSSYEQYF

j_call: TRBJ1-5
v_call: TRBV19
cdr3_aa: CASSFGQGKGQPQHF

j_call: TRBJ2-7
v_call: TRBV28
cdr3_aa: CASSLYSYGEQYF

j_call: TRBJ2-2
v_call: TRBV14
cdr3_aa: CASSEYAVGEVDTGELFF

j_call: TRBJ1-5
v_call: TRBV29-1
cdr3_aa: CSVGPGGGNQPQHF

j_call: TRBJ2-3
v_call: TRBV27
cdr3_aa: CASSVLAGVTDTQYF

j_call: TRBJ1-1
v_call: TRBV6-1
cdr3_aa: CASSTDRSRTEAFF

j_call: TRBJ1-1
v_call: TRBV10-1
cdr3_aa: CASSQGAEAFF

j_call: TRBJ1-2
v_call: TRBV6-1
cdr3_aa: CASGLQLTNYGYTF

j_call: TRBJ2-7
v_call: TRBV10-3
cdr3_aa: CATAGESYEQYF

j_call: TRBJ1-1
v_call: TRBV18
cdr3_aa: CASSPTGALEAFF

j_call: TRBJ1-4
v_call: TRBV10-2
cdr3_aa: CASNTATNEKLFF

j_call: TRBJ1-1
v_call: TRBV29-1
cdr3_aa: CSVGRGVGTEAFF

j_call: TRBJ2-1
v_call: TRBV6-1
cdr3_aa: CASRRLAGVSEQFF

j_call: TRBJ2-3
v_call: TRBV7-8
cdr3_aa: CASSLTGTTSADTQYF

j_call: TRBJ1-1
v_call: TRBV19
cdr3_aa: CASTRGGENTEAFF

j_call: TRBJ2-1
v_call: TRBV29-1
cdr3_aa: CSVEDPSAIYNEQFF

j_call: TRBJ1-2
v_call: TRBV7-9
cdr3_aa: CASSLVATGYNYGYTF

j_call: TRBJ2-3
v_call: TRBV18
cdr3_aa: CASSPGTGIHTQYF

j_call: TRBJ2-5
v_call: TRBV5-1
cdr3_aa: CASSLSGRGEETQYF

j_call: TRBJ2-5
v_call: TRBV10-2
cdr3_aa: CASSDSGAETQYF

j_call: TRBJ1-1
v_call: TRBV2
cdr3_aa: CAGSRGEGTEAFF

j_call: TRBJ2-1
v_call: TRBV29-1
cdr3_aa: CSVDRRDRYNEQFF

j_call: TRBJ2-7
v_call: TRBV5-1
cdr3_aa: CASGPGTGSSEQYF

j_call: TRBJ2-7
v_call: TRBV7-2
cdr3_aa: CASSRLAGTYEQYF

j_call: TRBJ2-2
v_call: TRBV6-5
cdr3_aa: CASSLDRGNTGELFF

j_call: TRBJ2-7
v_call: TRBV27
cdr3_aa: CASSPRTGLMREQYF

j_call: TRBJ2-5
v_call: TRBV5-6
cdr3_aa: CASSLRSSGRKRETQYF

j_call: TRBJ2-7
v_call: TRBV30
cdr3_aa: CAWSPPTGTYEQYF

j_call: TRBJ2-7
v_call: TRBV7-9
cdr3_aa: CASSPATKVTYEQYF

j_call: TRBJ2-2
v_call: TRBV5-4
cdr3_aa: CASMTGGATVNTGELFF

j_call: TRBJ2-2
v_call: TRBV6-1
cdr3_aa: CASSEGWSAGELFF

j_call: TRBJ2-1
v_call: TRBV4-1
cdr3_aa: CASSQPTSGTYNEQFF